These 17 T cell receptor beta chains originate from one sample sequenced in a study of T cell repertoires in cytomegalovirus infection. No antigen has been identified for these receptors. TCRdb recomputed calls from the reads with MiXCR, one row per CDR3 protein. There are roughly 990,000 distinct CDR3 sequences in the sample; 31% occur only once, and under 15% lies in the top ten. The sequences come from cultured CD8+ T cells from PBMCs, collected from culture after CMV antigen stimulation. These TCRs come from a human donor in good health (CMV status not recorded). Some clones in this sample may be carry-over from other donors' samples.

This clonotype was recorded a few times. Compared with germline, one end of the junction differs, possibly owing to a read error. The chain links TRBV7-9 to TRBJ1-4; 8 bases fit TRBD1. The CDR3 is 11 amino acids. CDR1 is SEHNR and CDR2 is FQNEAQ in the germline V gene (reference sequence). For the CDR3, the DNA is TGTGCCAGCAGCCGAGGGACAGGTTTGGCTTTT. Protein: CASSRGTGLAF.

The chain carries TRBV12-3 or TRBV12-4 and TRBJ2-1; no clear D gene. The ends were cut back, 2 bases at V and 0 bases at J, with 5 bases in the middle. The CDR3 is made up of 14 amino acids. CDR3 sequence: CASSLTVSYNEQFF. CDR3 nucleotide sequence: TGTGCCAGCAGTTTAACCGTCTCCTACAATGAGCAGTTCTTC.

Only one count was recorded for this clonotype. The chain recombines TRBV7-3 with TRBJ2-1; TRBD1 agrees at 8 bases. V lost 1 base, J lost 5 bases, and 7 bases stayed unmatched. The CDR3 sequence is 16 residues long. The germline V gene has CDR1 SGHTA and CDR2 FQGTGA. The DNA of the CDR3 is TGTGCCAGCAGCTTAAAGGATGAACAGGGGGACAATGAGCAGTTCTTC. The encoded protein is CASSLKDEQGDNEQFF.

This clonotype has only a few counts. The chain couples TRBV4-1 to TRBJ1-1; D is unclear. V was pared by 0 bases and J by 7 bases, with 18 bases between. The CDR3 runs 16 residues. Germline CDR1 is MGHRA and CDR2 is YSYEKL. CDR3 in DNA: TGCGCCAGCAGCCAAGAAAGTCCCGGAGACTTAGGTGAAGCTTTCTTT. It yields the protein CASSQESPGDLGEAFF.

This clonotype was observed a handful of times. Written as DNA, the CDR3 is TGCGCCAGCAGTCAACGGGACAGGGAATTCAATGAGCAGTTCTTC. Its translation: CASSQRDREFNEQFF. The chain joins TRBV23-1 to TRBJ2-1; 9 bases agree with TRBD1. TRBV23-1 is classed as an ORF, of uncertain function. This CDR3 contains 15 residues. V lost 2 bases, J lost 6 bases, and 5 bases stayed unmatched.

The rearrangement uses TRBV14 and TRBJ2-7, with D perhaps given as TRBD1 or TRBD2 (5 bases each). The length of the CDR3 is 13 residues. V shed 8 bases and J shed 4 bases, with 15 bases lying between them. CDR1 is SGHDN, CDR2 FVKESK, per germline. CDR3 sequence: CASPRRGAYEQYV. The CDR3 DNA is TGTGCCAGCCCTCGGCGAGGGGCGTACGAGCAGTACGTC.

The rearrangement joins TRBV5-1 to TRBJ1-1, with TRBD1 matching 9 bases. The germline V gene has CDR1 SGHRS and CDR2 YFSETQ. V gave up 5 bases and J gave up 5 bases; unmatched junction bases: 7. The CDR3 loop spans 14 amino acids. In DNA form, the CDR3 reads TGCGCCAGCAGACAGGGGGCGCGGGGGACTGAAGCTTTCTTT. Translation: CASRQGARGTEAFF.

The V call is TRBV5-5, the J call TRBJ1-1; no reliable D call. This CDR3 contains 14 residues. V lost 4 bases, J lost 6 bases, and 16 bases lay in between. The germline gives CDR1 SGHKS, CDR2 YYEKEE (reference sequence). CDR3 coding DNA: TGTGCCAGCAGCACAGTTGAGGGCCAGGCTGAAGCTTTCTTT. Translated: CASSTVEGQAEAFF.

The rearrangement uses TRBV28 and TRBJ1-2; weak D call: TRBD1 (6 bases). The germline V gene encodes CDR1 MDHEN and CDR2 SYDVKM. The V and J ends lost 6 bases and 4 bases respectively, with 21 bases between them. This CDR3 region has 16 residues. CDR3: CASSTLNRVFGYGYTF. CDR3 coding DNA: TGTGCCAGCAGCACTCTAAACAGGGTCTTTGGCTATGGCTACACCTTC.

CDR3 nucleotides: TGTGCCAGCAGTTACAGGGGTGAGGTAACCGGGGAGCTGTTTTTT. Translated: CASSYRGEVTGELFF. The chain employs TRBV6-1 and TRBJ2-2, with 7 bases matching TRBD1. The CDR3 covers 15 residues. Germline trimming cut 5 bases from V and 5 bases from J; bases unmatched to any gene: 8. The germline CDR1 and CDR2 sequences are MNHNS and SASEGT.

As concerns this clonotype: Its ends do not fully match the called genes, so a read error is possible. This CDR3 is CAGSLLSGDSSEGDTQYF. Written as DNA, the CDR3 is TGTGCCGGCAGTTTGCTTAGCGGGGACTCTTCGGAAGGAGATACGCAGTATTTT. This chain connects TRBV28 to TRBJ2-3, with 8 bases aligning to TRBD2. The CDR3 covers 18 residues. In germline, CDR1 is MDHEN, CDR2 SYDVKM.

The table lists this clonotype with a few counts. The genes are TRBV7-6 and TRBJ2-7; 7 bases align to TRBD1. The J segment lost 3 bases and the V segment lost 1 base, leaving 3 bases of the junction unmatched. The length of the CDR3 is 14 residues. Germline lookup yields CDR1 SGHVS and CDR2 FNYEAQ. The CDR3 reads CASSLGQGFYEQYF. CDR3 nucleotide sequence: TGTGCCAGCAGCTTAGGACAGGGCTTCTACGAGCAGTACTTC.

Many counts were recorded for this clonotype. The chain couples TRBV7-2 to TRBJ2-1, with 9 positions matching TRBD2. The trim removed 1 base at V and 0 bases at J, leaving 4 bases unmatched. The CDR3 consists of 17 residues. The germline V gene encodes CDR1 SGHTA and CDR2 FQGNSA. The CDR3 loop is CASSLEGLAFSYNEQFF. The CDR3, as DNA: TGTGCCAGCAGCTTAGAGGGACTAGCTTTCTCCTACAATGAGCAGTTCTTC.

This clonotype appeared many times. The gene calls are TRBV12-3 or TRBV12-4 and TRBJ1-5, with D hard to call. V shed 5 bases and J shed 5 bases, with 16 bases lying between them. The CDR3 contains 15 residues. The CDR3 sequence: CASSPNWSQDQPQHF. CDR3 DNA: TGTGCCAGCAGTCCTAACTGGTCTCAGGATCAGCCCCAGCATTTT.

This clonotype was observed a few times. The chain couples TRBV6-6 to TRBJ2-3, with TRBD2 as a possible D gene (7 bases). The V gene's germline CDR1 is MNHNY and CDR2 SVGAGI (reference sequence). The CDR3 runs 19 residues. V lost 0 bases and J 2 bases, leaving 21 bases between the germline ends. This CDR3 reads CASSYSIQLARGSTDTQYF. The CDR3 bases are TGTGCCAGCAGTTACTCCATCCAACTAGCGAGGGGGTCCACAGATACGCAGTATTTT.

The sample holds many counts of this clonotype. The J gene is TRBJ2-1, the V gene TRBV7-2, with 8 nucleotides matching TRBD2. J was trimmed by 7 bases and V by 8 bases; bases with no gene match: 16. CDR1 and CDR2 (germline): SGHTA, FQGNSA. The CDR3 is 16 amino acids. The CDR3, as DNA: TGTGCCAGCCCCGAGGAGAACGGGGGGGCGGGTAATGAGCAGTTCTTC. Translation gives CASPEENGGAGNEQFF.

The chain is built from TRBV19 and TRBJ2-3, with D possibly being TRBD2 (5 bases). With 6 bases removed from V and 6 bases from J, the gap between germline ends came to 22 bases. Germline values: CDR1 LNHDA, CDR2 SQIVND (reference sequence). The CDR3 runs 16 residues. CDR3: CASRDRSVTAADTQYF. The CDR3 DNA is TGTGCCAGTAGAGACCGTTCCGTCACAGCGGCGGATACGCAGTATTTT.